This T cell receptor beta chain was identified in a study of vaccination and CD4 T cells after COVID-19. The ends lost 5 bases at V and 1 base at J; junction bases unmatched: 2. Germline V gene sequence: CDR1 LNHNV, CDR2 YYDKDF (reference sequence). The CDR3 has 14 amino acids. Comment on this clonotype: Its antigen is as yet unknown.

The treatment: approximately nine-day PBMC culture with coronavirus spike peptide pools or control peptides (ViraFEST assay). Culture proceeded for approximately eleven days, and CD4+ T cells were then isolated by negative selection. The Oncomine TCR Beta short-read assay sequenced DNA from cultured CD4+ T cells. TCRdb passed the PCR reads through MiXCR, listing each CDR3 protein once. The data show about 7,700 distinct CDR3 sequences, about 61% seen once. This clonotype was obtained from a human donor who had recovered from COVID-19. Sequencing was done on a sample of CD4+ T cells from blood, cultured in vitro. V and J are TRBV15 and TRBJ2-5; 9 positions agree with TRBD2. The CDR3 DNA sequence: TGTGCCACCAGCCGGGGACTAGCCCAAGAGACCCAGTACTTC. Its protein product is CATSRGLAQETQYF.